Listed here are 21 T cell receptor beta chains from one sample, sequenced in a study of breast tumors, draining lymph nodes, adjacent tissues (dated by TCRdb to 2016 to 2017). The library was generated by multiplex PCR. The instrument was an Illumina HiSeq 2000. The public reads were run again by TCRdb, first through fastp at Q25 and then through MiXCR, and only productive beta chains were kept. Rows with one shared CDR3 protein collapse into an entry with the most common genes and DNA. This sample gives roughly 80,000 distinct CDR3 sequences in total; roughly 19% of them show up just once. The ten biggest clones cover approximately 2.5% of the sample. Lymph node samples were obtained from the axillary draining lymph nodes of breast cancer patients. The material sequenced was axillary lymph node tissue. These receptors were taken from a female donor with breast cancer. Some clones in this sample may be carry-over from other donors' samples.

This clonotype has a count of ten or more. The rearrangement joins TRBV2 to TRBJ1-5, with D perhaps matching TRBD1 (6 bases). This CDR3 has 17 amino acids. Germline loops: CDR1 SNHLY, CDR2 FYNNEI. V was clipped by 4 bases and J by 0 bases, with 16 bases between them. For the CDR3, the DNA is TGTGCCAGCAGTGGGGGGGGCGTTGGTTATAGCAATCAGCCCCAGCATTTT. Residues: CASSGGGVGYSNQPQHF.

There are many counts of this clonotype. V is TRBV20-1 and J is TRBJ2-2, with D possibly TRBD1 on 5 matching bases. The CDR3 loop spans 14 amino acids. CDR1 is DFQATT, CDR2 SNEGSKA, per germline (reference sequence). Trimming stripped 3 bases from V and 2 bases from J, with 10 bases between. CDR3 nucleotide sequence: TGCAGTGCTAGGGGGCCAAGAAACACCGGGGAGCTGTTTTTT. This encodes CSARGPRNTGELFF.

This clonotype was observed once. Since a much larger clone is just one base distant, this may be a read error. The chain recombines TRBV13 with TRBJ1-2; no reliable D call. The CDR3 extends over 13 amino acids. The germline V gene has CDR1 PRHDT and CDR2 FYEKMQ (reference sequence). V lost 5 bases and J lost 14, with 21 bases in between. The CDR3: CASSPRRSTQETF. For the CDR3, the DNA is TGTGCCAGCAGCCCCCGCAGATCGACACAAGAGACCTTC. The full variable domain, in which reference TRBV13 and TRBJ1-2 provide the parts outside the CDR3, is AAGVIQSPRHLIKEKRETATLKCYPIPRHDTVYWYQQGPGQDPQFLISFYEKMQSDKGSIPDRFSAQQFSDYHSELNMSSLELGDSALYFCASSPRRSTQETFGSGTRLTVV.

Ten or more counts support this clonotype. V is TRBV4-2 and J is TRBJ2-5; D not resolved. Germline CDR1 LGHNA, CDR2 YNFKEQ. This CDR3 is 15 amino acids long. V dropped 0 bases and J dropped 5 bases, with 13 bases sitting between them. DNA of the CDR3: TGTGCCAGCAGCCAAGAGCGCTATTCTGACGAGACCCAGTACTTC. It codes for CASSQERYSDETQYF.

On this clonotype: The final CDR3 position lacks the conserved phenylalanine or tryptophan, pointing to a likely read error. V is TRBV6-6 and J is TRBJ1-5; tentative D call: TRBD1 (5 bases). CDR1 is MNHNY, CDR2 SVGAGI, per germline (reference sequence). V was clipped by 3 bases and J by 7 bases, with 13 bases between them. The CDR3 length is 14 residues. CDR3 in DNA: TGTGCCAGCAGTTATATCCAGGGCCCGCAGCCCCAGCATCTT. It encodes CASSYIQGPQPQHL.

This clonotype was counted ten times or more. The chain recombines TRBV20-1 with TRBJ2-1; D uncertain. Between the trimmed V and J ends, which lost 7 bases and 5 bases, there was a span of 12 bases. This CDR3 is 12 amino acids long. Germline values: CDR1 DFQATT, CDR2 SNEGSKA (reference sequence). The chain's CDR3 is CSVKPGNNEQFF. CDR3 nucleotide sequence: TGCAGTGTCAAGCCTGGCAACAATGAGCAGTTCTTC.

This clonotype was observed many times. The chain uses TRBV5-1 and TRBJ2-1; 10 bases line up with TRBD2. CDR3 length: 18 amino acids. With 0 bases clipped from V and 1 base from J, the junction kept 7 bases outside the gene matches. Germline values: CDR1 SGHRS, CDR2 YFSETQ. The CDR3 loop reads CASSLGVAGGRSYNEQFF. For the CDR3, the DNA is TGCGCCAGCAGCTTGGGAGTAGCGGGAGGCCGGTCCTACAATGAGCAGTTCTTC.

There are many counts of this clonotype. The chain uses TRBV5-1 and TRBJ1-4; possible D gene TRBD1, 6 bases. The CDR3 extends over 16 amino acids. Germline lookup yields CDR1 SGHRS and CDR2 YFSETQ. Trimming left V 0 bases short and J 0 bases short, with 9 bases between. The CDR3 loop reads CASSLAGQTTNEKLFF. The CDR3 DNA follows: TGCGCCAGCAGCTTGGCTGGACAGACAACTAATGAAAAACTGTTTTTT.

The chain combines TRBV4-3 with TRBJ1-6, with a tentative D call TRBD1 (5 bases). The germline V and J ends were trimmed by 0 bases and 9 bases, with 15 bases remaining between them. CDR1 is LGHNA and CDR2 is YSLEER in the germline V gene. The length of the CDR3 is 16 residues. This chain's CDR3 is CASSQDDGLRGSPLHF. The DNA of the CDR3 is TGCGCCAGCAGCCAAGATGACGGTCTTAGGGGTTCACCCCTCCACTTT.

This clonotype was counted ten times or more. The gene calls are TRBV5-4 and TRBJ2-7; 7 bases are shared with TRBD1. The V and J ends lost 5 bases and 3 bases, in that order; junction bases with no gene match: 5. There are 13 residues in the CDR3. CDR1 is SGHNT and CDR2 is YYREEE in the germline V gene (reference sequence). For the CDR3, the DNA is TGTGCCAGCAGTGGGAACAGGGGCTACGAGCAGTACTTC. It yields the protein CASSGNRGYEQYF.

This clonotype was seen ten or more times. This rearrangement joins TRBV6-1 to TRBJ1-6; D is unclear. CDR3 size: 13 residues. In germline, CDR1 is MNHNS, CDR2 SASEGT. V lost 4 bases and J lost 5, with 6 bases in between. The CDR3 nucleotides are TGTGCCAGCAGTGCCACCGATAATTCACCCCTCCACTTT. Residues: CASSATDNSPLHF.

This clonotype was seen ten or more times. This rearrangement joins TRBV11-1 to TRBJ2-5; D might be TRBD2 (6 bases). Germline V CDR1 and CDR2: SGHAT, FQDESV (reference sequence). Deletions cut 9 bases from V and 0 bases from J, with 14 bases between. This CDR3 comprises 14 residues. The CDR3 here is CASCHGDYQETQYF. CDR3 coding DNA: TGTGCCAGTTGTCACGGGGACTACCAAGAGACCCAGTACTTC.

As for this clonotype: A much more abundant neighbour one base away suggests this may be a read error. Lacking the conserved final phenylalanine or tryptophan, this CDR3 likely reflects a read error. This chain connects TRBV11-2 to TRBJ2-7; TRBD1 is a possible D gene (6 bases). The length of the CDR3 is 17 residues. Germline loops: CDR1 SGHAT, CDR2 FQNNGV. The V gene lost 0 bases and the J gene lost 2 bases, with 17 bases spanning the gap. The CDR3 DNA sequence: TGTGCCAGCAGCTTAGATTCCCGTACAGGGTCCCCCTACGAGCAGTACCTC. Amino acid sequence: CASSLDSRTGSPYEQYL.

In regard to this clonotype: The junction departs from germline at one end; a sequencing error may be responsible. The chain uses TRBV9 and TRBJ2-5, with D perhaps assigned TRBD1 or TRBD2 (6 bases each). Germline V lookup: CDR1 SGDLS, CDR2 YYNGEE. The CDR3 runs to 15 residues. CDR3 sequence: CASSSRGESQEAQYF. In nucleotides, the CDR3 is TGTGCCAGCAGCTCTAGGGGGGAGTCCCAAGAGGCCCAGTACTTC.

The chain has TRBV30 and TRBJ1-6; D uncertain. V dropped 2 bases and J dropped 10 bases, with 12 bases sitting between them. This CDR3 region has 13 residues. Germline assignment: CDR1 GTSNPN and CDR2 SVGIG (reference sequence). The CDR3 is CAWSSVGKSPLHF. CDR3 bases: TGTGCCTGGAGTAGCGTGGGGAAATCACCCCTCCACTTT.

This clonotype was seen ten or more times. CDR3 bases: TGTGCCAGCAGCCAAGCAGGGGATAATTCACCCCTCCACTTT. Translation gives CASSQAGDNSPLHF. The chain couples TRBV3-1 to TRBJ1-6, with D tentatively TRBD1 (6 bases). CDR1 is LGHDT, CDR2 YNNKEL, per germline (reference sequence). CDR3 length: 14 amino acids. Trimming pared 1 base from V and 5 bases from J, leaving 6 bases between.

Ten or more counts support this clonotype. The rearrangement links TRBV25-1 to TRBJ2-6; D uncertain. The CDR3 has 13 amino acids. With 5 bases removed from V and 4 bases from J, the gap between germline ends came to 6 bases. CDR1 MGHDK and CDR2 SYGVNS come from the germline V gene. CDR3 protein: CASSLSGANVLTF. The CDR3 nucleotides read TGTGCCAGCAGTCTCTCCGGGGCCAACGTCCTGACTTTC.

This clonotype has a count of ten or more. The gene calls are TRBV7-2 and TRBJ2-3; D is ambiguous. The CDR3 extends over 13 amino acids. Germline CDR1 and CDR2: SGHTA and FQGNSA. Trimming cost V 4 bases and J 2 bases, with 7 bases left between them. CDR3 residues: CASSSTYTDTQYF. The CDR3 region has the DNA TGTGCCAGCAGCTCGACATACACAGATACGCAGTATTTT.

This clonotype was observed many times. This chain joins TRBV6-5 and TRBJ2-7; either TRBD1 or TRBD2 may fit D (5 bases each). The V gene lost 3 bases and the J gene lost 2 bases, with 11 bases spanning the gap. Germline CDR1 is MNHEY and CDR2 is SVGAGI. This CDR3 is 14 amino acids long. Here the CDR3 DNA reads TGTGCCAGCAGTTATGGGCAGGGACCCTACGAGCAGTACTTC. Protein: CASSYGQGPYEQYF.

This clonotype has ten or more counts. The CDR3 DNA reads TGTGCCAGCAGCTTAAGGCTGGATGGAGTGGGGGCGAACAATGAGCAGTTCTTC. This sequence encodes CASSLRLDGVGANNEQFF. The genes are TRBV7-2 and TRBJ2-1, with D tentatively TRBD1 (6 bases). V gave up 2 bases and J gave up 5 bases, with 22 bases separating them. The CDR3 loop spans 18 amino acids. The V gene's germline CDR1 is SGHTA and CDR2 FQGNSA.

This clonotype has just a few counts. This may arise from a read error, as a much more abundant clone is one base away. The chain couples TRBV7-8 to TRBJ2-7, with D possibly being TRBD1 (5 bases). CDR1 and CDR2 from the germline V gene are SGHVS and FQNEAQ. Trimming pared 1 base from V and 13 bases from J, leaving 17 bases between. The CDR3 spans 13 residues. CDR3 protein: CASSLVVRGNLYF. The CDR3 bases are TGTGCCAGCAGCTTAGTAGTAAGGGGCAACCTATACTTC. The whole variable domain, filled in from reference TRBV7-8 and TRBJ2-7, reads GAGVSQSPRYKVAKRGQDVALRCDPISGHVSLFWYQQALGQGPEFLTYFQNEAQLDKSGLPSDRFFAERPEGSVSTLKIQRTQQEDSAVYLCASSLVVRGNLYFGPGTRLTVT.